One sample yielded the 3 T cell receptor beta chains listed below, sequenced in a study of cytotoxic CD8 clonotypes in ibrutinib-treated CLL. The repertoire was sequenced with immunoSEQ multiplex PCR; TCRdb's copy has only in-frame clones and lacks some. The sample records about 85,000 clones, 75% to 85% being singletons. The sample consisted of PBMCs, taken after 12 months of ibrutinib treatment. These receptor sequences come from a human donor with chronic lymphocytic leukemia.

This clone was observed a few times. This chain links TRBV7-9 with TRBJ2-7; weak D call: TRBD1 (8 bases). V dropped 5 bases and J dropped 3 bases, with 17 bases sitting between them. CDR1 is SEHNR and CDR2 is FQNEAQ in the germline V gene (reference sequence). The CDR3 sequence is 15 residues long. CDR3 DNA: TGTGCCAGCAGCGCCCAGACAGGGGACTACTACGAGCAGTACTTC. This encodes CASSAQTGDYYEQYF.

This clone occurred a few times. The chain employs TRBV19 and TRBJ1-1, with TRBD1 identical over 8 bases. The CDR3 extends over 13 amino acids. Unmatched junction bases numbered 6, after V lost 9 bases and J lost 3 bases. Germline V gene lookup returns CDR1 LNHDA and CDR2 SQIVND (reference sequence). CDR3 residues: CASRQGRDTEAFF. In DNA form, the CDR3 reads TGTGCCAGCCGACAGGGGAGGGACACTGAAGCTTTCTTT. Complete variable domain (other parts from reference TRBV19 and TRBJ1-1): DGGITQSPKYLFRKEGQNVTLSCEQNLNHDAMYWYRQDPGQGLRLIYYSQIVNDFQKGDIAEGYSVSREKKESFPLTVTSAQKNPTAFYLCASRQGRDTEAFFGQGTRLTVV.

This clone was detected many times. The gene calls are TRBV2 and TRBJ1-5; weak D call: TRBD1 (6 bases). Looked up from germline, CDR1 is SNHLY and CDR2 is FYNNEI. Trimming stripped 7 bases from V and 5 bases from J, with 15 bases between. The CDR3 runs to 14 residues. The CDR3 loop reads CASMTGTKDQPQHF. CDR3 DNA: TGTGCCAGCATGACCGGGACAAAAGATCAGCCCCAGCATTTT.